This T cell receptor (beta chain) is from a study of cytomegalovirus exposure and HLA in healthy donors. The method was immunoSEQ multiplex PCR; TCRdb's version includes in-frame clones alone and lacks a portion of them. The sample has roughly 68,000 clones; over 90% are singletons. The CDR3 spans 13 residues. CDR1 is MNHNS and CDR2 is SASEGT in the germline V gene. V was shortened by 4 bases and J by 5 bases, with 8 bases between the two germline ends. The sample consisted of PBMCs. This receptor was obtained from a young woman in good health and CMV-seropositive. The chain combines TRBV6-1 with TRBJ1-4; the D is unclear. The CDR3 sequence: CASSASENEKLFF. In DNA form, the CDR3 reads TGTGCCAGCAGTGCATCCGAGAATGAAAAACTGTTTTTT.